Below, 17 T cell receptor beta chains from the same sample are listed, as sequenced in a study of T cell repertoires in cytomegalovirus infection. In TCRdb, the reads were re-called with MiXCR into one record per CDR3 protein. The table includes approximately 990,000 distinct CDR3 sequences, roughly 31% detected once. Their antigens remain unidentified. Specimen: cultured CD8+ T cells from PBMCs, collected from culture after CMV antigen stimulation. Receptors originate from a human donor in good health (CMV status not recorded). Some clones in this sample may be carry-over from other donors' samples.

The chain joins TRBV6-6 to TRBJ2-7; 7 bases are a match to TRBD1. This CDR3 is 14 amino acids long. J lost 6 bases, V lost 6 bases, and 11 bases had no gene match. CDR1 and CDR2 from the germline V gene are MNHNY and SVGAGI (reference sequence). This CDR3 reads CASRPSTGKAEQYF. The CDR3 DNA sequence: TGTGCCAGCAGACCTTCGACAGGGAAGGCCGAGCAGTACTTC.

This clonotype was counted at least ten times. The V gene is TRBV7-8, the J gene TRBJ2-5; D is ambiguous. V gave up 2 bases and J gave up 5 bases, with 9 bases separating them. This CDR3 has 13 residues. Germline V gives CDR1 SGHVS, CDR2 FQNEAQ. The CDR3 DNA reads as TGTGCCAGCAGCTTATTACAAAGGGAGACCCAGTACTTC. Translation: CASSLLQRETQYF.

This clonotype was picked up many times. The CDR3 protein is CASSSRQSYGYTF. DNA for the CDR3: TGTGCCAGCAGCTCCCGACAGTCCTATGGCTACACCTTC. The chain links TRBV7-9 to TRBJ1-2; a possible D gene is TRBD1 (5 bases). CDR3 size: 13 residues. The V and J ends lost 4 bases and 4 bases respectively, with 10 bases between them. CDR1 and CDR2 (germline): SEHNR, FQNEAQ (reference sequence).

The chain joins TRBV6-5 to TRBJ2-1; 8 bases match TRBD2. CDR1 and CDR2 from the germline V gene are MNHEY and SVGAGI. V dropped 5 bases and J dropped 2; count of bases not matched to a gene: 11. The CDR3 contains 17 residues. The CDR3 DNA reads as TGTGCCAGCAGTCCCTTACCGACGGGGGGGACCTACAATGAGCAGTTCTTC. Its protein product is CASSPLPTGGTYNEQFF.

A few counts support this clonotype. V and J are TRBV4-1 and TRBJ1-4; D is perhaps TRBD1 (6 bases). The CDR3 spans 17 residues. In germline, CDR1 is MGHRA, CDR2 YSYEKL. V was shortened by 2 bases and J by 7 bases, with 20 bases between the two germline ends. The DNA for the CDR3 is TGCGCCAGCAGCCAAAATTCGGCGGGGGCCAGGAGTGAAAAACTGTTTTTT. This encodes CASSQNSAGARSEKLFF.

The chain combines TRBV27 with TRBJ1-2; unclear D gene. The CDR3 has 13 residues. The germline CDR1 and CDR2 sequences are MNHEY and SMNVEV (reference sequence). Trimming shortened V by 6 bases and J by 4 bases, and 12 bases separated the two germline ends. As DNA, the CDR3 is TGTGCCAGCAGCCCCATCACCGGCTATGGCTACACCTTC. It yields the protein CASSPITGYGYTF.

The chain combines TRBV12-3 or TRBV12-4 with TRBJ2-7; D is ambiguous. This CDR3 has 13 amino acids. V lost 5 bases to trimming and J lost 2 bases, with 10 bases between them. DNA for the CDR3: TGTGCCAGCAGTACCTTTGACCCCTACGAGCAGTACTTC. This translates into CASSTFDPYEQYF.

The CDR3 bases are TGCAGTGCTAGATTGAGCTCCTATAATTCACCCCTCCACTTT. As protein: CSARLSSYNSPLHF. V is TRBV20-1 and J is TRBJ1-6; unclear D gene. The CDR3 runs to 14 residues. Trimming cost V 2 bases and J 0 bases, with 5 bases left between them. Germline CDR1 is DFQATT and CDR2 is SNEGSKA (reference sequence).

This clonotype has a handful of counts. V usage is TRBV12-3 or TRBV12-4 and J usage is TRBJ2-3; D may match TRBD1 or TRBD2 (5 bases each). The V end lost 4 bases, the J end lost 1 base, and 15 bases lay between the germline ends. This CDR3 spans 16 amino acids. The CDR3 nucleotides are TGTGCCAGCAGTTCCGACGGGACGGACGGCACAGATACGCAGTATTTT. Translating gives CASSSDGTDGTDTQYF.

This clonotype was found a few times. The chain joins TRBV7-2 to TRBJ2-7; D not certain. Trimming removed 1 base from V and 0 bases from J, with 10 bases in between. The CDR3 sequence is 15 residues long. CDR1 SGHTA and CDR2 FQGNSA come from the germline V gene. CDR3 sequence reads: CASSLVSGPSYEQYF. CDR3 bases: TGTGCCAGCAGCTTAGTCTCCGGACCCTCCTACGAGCAGTACTTC.

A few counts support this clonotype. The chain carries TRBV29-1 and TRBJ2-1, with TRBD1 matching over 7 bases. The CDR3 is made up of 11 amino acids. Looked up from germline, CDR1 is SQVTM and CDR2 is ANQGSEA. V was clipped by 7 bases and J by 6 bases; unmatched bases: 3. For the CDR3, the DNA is TGCAGCGCCCGACAGGGCAATGAGCAGTTCTTC. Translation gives CSARQGNEQFF.

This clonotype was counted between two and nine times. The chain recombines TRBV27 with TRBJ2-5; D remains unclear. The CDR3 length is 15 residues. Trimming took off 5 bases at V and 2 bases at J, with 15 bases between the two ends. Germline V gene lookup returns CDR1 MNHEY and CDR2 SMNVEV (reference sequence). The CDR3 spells CASSPRWGTQETQYF. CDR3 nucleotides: TGTGCCAGCAGTCCCCGTTGGGGTACACAAGAGACCCAGTACTTC.

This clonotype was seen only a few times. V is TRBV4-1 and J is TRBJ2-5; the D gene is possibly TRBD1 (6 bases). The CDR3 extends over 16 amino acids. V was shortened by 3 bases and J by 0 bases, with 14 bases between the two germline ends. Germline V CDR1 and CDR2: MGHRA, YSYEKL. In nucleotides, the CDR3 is TGCGCCAGCAGCCAGACCGACAGGACGTACCAAGAGACCCAGTACTTC. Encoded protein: CASSQTDRTYQETQYF.

CDR3 loop: CASSQGPDEQYF. CDR3 sequence (DNA): TGTGCCAGCAGTCAAGGGCCAGACGAGCAGTACTTC. The rearrangement links TRBV27 to TRBJ2-7, with D hard to call. The V gene's germline CDR1 is MNHEY and CDR2 SMNVEV (reference sequence). V lost 5 bases and J lost 5, with 10 bases in between. The CDR3 has 12 residues.

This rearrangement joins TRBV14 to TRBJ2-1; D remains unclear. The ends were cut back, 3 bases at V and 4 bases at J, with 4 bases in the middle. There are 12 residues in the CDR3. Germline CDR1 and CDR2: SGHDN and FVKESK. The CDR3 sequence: CASSHVYNEQFF. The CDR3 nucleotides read TGTGCCAGCAGCCATGTTTACAATGAGCAGTTCTTC. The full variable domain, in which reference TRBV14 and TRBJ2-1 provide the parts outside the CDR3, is EAGVTQFPSHSVIEKGQTVTLRCDPISGHDNLYWYRRVMGKEIKFLLHFVKESKQDESGMPNNRFLAERTGGTYSTLKVQPAELEDSGVYFCASSHVYNEQFFGPGTRLTVL.

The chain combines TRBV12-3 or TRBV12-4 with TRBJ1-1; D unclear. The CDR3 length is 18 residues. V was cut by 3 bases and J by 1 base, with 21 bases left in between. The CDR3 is CASSFGYHRVAENTEAFF. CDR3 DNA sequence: TGTGCCAGCAGTTTCGGATACCATAGGGTAGCGGAGAACACTGAAGCTTTCTTT.

The CDR3 nucleotides are TGTGCCAGCAGTCTAACCCCGGGACAGGTTCATCTCGGGGAGCTGTTTTTT. The encoded protein is CASSLTPGQVHLGELFF. The genes are TRBV2 and TRBJ2-2; the match to TRBD1 covers 8 bases. J gave up 7 bases and V 5 bases, and 15 bases lay outside the gene matches. Germline lookup yields CDR1 SNHLY and CDR2 FYNNEI. The CDR3 sequence is 17 residues long.